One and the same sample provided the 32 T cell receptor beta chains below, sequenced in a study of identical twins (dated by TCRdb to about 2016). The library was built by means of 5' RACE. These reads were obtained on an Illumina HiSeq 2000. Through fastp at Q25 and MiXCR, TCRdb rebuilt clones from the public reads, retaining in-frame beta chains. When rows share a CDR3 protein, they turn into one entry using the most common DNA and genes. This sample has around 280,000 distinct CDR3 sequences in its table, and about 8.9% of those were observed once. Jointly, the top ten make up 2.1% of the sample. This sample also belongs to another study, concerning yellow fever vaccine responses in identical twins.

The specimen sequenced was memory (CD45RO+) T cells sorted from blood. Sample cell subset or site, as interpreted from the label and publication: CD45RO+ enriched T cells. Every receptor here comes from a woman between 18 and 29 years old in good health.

The DNA of the CDR3 is TGCAGTGCGGGGTCCATGGTGGGAGAGCAGTTCTTC. This codes for CSAGSMVGEQFF. V and J are TRBV20-1 and TRBJ2-1; D uncertain. V shed 6 bases and J shed 10 bases, with 16 bases lying between them. This CDR3 spans 12 amino acids. Per the germline V gene, CDR1 is DFQATT and CDR2 is SNEGSKA (reference sequence).

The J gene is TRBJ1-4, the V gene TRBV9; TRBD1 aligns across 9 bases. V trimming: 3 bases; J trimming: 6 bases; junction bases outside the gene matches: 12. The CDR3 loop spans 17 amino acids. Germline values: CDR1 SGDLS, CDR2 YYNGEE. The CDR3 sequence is CASSAVRRGQGYEKLFF. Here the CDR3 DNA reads TGTGCCAGCAGCGCGGTCCGTCGGGGACAGGGCTATGAAAAACTGTTTTTT.

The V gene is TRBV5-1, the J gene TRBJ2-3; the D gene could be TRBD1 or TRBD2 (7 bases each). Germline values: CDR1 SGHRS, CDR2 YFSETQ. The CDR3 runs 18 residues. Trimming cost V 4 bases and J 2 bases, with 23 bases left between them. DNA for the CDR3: TGCGCCAGCAGCGCCGGTCAGGGGGGGTTTCGCAACACAGATACGCAGTATTTT. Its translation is CASSAGQGGFRNTDTQYF.

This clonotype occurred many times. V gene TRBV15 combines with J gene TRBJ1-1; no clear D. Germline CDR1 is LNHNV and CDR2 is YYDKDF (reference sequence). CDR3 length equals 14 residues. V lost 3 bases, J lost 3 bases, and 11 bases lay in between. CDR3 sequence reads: CATSRGLGDTEAFF. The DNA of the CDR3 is TGTGCCACCAGCAGGGGTCTGGGTGACACTGAAGCTTTCTTT.

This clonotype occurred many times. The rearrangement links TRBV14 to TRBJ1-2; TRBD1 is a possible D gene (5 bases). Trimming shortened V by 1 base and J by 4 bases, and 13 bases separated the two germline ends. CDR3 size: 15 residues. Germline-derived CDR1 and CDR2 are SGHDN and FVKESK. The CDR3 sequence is CASSQGGSLLYGYTF. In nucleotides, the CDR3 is TGTGCCAGCAGCCAAGGGGGGTCTCTGCTCTATGGCTACACCTTC.

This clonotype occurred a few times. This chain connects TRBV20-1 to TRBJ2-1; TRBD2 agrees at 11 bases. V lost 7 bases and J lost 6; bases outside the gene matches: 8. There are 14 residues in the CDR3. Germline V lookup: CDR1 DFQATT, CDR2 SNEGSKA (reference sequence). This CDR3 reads CSVLLAGVGNEQFF. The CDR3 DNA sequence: TGCAGTGTTTTACTAGCGGGAGTTGGCAATGAGCAGTTCTTC.

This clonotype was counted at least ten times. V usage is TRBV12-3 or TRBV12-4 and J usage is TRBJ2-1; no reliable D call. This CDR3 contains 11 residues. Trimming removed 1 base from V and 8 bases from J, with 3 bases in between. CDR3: CASSLEHEQFF. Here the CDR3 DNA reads TGTGCCAGCAGTTTAGAGCATGAGCAGTTCTTC.

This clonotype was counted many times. DNA of the CDR3: TGCGCCAGCAGTGCGGTGGGTGCAGATACGCAGTATTTT. Residues: CASSAVGADTQYF. The chain joins TRBV10-2 to TRBJ2-3; no reliable D call. This CDR3 region has 13 residues. Germline V gene sequence: CDR1 WSHSY, CDR2 SAAADI. V lost 4 bases and J 4 bases, leaving 9 bases between the germline ends.

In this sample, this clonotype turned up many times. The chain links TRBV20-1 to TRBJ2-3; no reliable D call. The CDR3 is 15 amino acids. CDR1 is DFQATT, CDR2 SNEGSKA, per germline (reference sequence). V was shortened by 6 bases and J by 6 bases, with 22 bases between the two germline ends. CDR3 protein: CSAPHGVIGTDTQYF. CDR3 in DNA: TGCAGTGCCCCCCACGGAGTGATCGGAACCGATACGCAGTATTTT.

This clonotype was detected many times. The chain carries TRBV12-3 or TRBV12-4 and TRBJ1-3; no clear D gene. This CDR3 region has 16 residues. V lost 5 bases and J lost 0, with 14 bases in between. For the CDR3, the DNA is TGTGCCAGCAGTCCTAGCGGACGGCTCTCTGGAAACACCATATATTTT. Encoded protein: CASSPSGRLSGNTIYF.

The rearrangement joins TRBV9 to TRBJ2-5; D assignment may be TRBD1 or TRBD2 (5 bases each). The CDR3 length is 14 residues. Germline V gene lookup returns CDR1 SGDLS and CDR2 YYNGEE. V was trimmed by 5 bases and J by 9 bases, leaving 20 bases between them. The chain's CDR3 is CASSSGTFQAAQYF. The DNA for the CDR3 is TGTGCCAGCAGTTCGGGGACGTTCCAGGCGGCCCAGTACTTC.

CDR3 sequence: CASSEGEVTSPQHF. The CDR3 coding sequence is TGCGCCAGCAGTGAAGGGGAAGTTACCTCGCCCCAGCATTTT. This rearrangement joins TRBV5-1 to TRBJ1-5, with D perhaps TRBD1 (5 bases). The germline V and J ends were trimmed by 5 bases and 9 bases, with 18 bases remaining between them. This CDR3 is built from 14 residues. The germline V gene has CDR1 SGHRS and CDR2 YFSETQ. Variable domain in full (rest from reference TRBV5-1 and TRBJ1-5): KAGVTQTPRYLIKTRGQQVTLSCSPISGHRSVSWYQQTPGQGLQFLFEYFSETQRNKGNFPGRFSGRQFSNSRSEMNVSTLELGDSALYLCASSEGEVTSPQHFGDGTRLSIL.

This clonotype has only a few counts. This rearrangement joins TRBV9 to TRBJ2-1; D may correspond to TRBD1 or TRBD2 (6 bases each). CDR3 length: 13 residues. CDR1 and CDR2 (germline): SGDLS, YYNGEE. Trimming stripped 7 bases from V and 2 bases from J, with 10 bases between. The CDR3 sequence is CASSGAAYNEQFF. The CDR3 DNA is TGTGCCAGCTCGGGGGCTGCCTACAATGAGCAGTTCTTC. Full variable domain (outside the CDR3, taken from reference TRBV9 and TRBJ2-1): DSGVTQTPKHLITATGQRVTLRCSPRSGDLSVYWYQQSLDQGLQFLIQYYNGEERAKGNILERFSAQQFPDLHSELNLSSLELGDSALYFCASSGAAYNEQFFGPGTRLTVL.

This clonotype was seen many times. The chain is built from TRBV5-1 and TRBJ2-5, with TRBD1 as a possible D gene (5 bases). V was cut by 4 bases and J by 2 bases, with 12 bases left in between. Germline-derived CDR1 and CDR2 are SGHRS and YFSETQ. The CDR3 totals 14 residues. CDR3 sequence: CASSTSGHQETQYF. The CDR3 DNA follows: TGCGCCAGCAGCACCAGTGGACATCAAGAGACCCAGTACTTC.

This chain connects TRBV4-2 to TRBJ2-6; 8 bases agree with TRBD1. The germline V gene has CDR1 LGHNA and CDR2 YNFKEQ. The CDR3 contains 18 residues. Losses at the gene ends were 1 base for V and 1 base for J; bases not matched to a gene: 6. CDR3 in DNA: TGTGCCAGCAGCCAAGGAGACAGGGGCGAGTCTGGGGCCAACGTCCTGACTTTC. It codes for CASSQGDRGESGANVLTF.

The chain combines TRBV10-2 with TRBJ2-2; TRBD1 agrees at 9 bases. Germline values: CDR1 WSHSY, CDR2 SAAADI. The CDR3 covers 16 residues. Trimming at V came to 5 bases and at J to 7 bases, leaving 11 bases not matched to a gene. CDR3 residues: CASSRGDRGNGGELFF. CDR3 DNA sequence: TGCGCCAGCAGTAGAGGCGACAGGGGGAATGGCGGGGAGCTGTTTTTT.

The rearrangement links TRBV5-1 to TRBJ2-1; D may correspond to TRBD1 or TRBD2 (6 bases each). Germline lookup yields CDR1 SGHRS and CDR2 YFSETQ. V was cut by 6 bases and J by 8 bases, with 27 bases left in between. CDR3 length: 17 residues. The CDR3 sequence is CASNSAGGILGFDEQFF. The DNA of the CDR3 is TGCGCCAGCAATTCCGCCGGGGGCATCTTAGGGTTTGATGAGCAGTTCTTC.

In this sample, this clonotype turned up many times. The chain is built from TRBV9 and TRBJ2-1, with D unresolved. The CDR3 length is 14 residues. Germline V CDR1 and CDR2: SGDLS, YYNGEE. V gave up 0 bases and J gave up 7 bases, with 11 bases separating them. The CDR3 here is CASSVAGSGNEQFF. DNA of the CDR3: TGTGCCAGCAGCGTAGCAGGTTCTGGTAATGAGCAGTTCTTC.

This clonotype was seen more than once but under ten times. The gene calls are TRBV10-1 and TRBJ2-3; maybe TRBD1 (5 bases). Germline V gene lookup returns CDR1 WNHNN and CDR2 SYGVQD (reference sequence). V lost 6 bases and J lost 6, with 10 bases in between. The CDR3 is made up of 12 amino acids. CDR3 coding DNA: TGCGCCAGCAGCCAGACAGCGGATACGCAGTATTTT. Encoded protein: CASSQTADTQYF.

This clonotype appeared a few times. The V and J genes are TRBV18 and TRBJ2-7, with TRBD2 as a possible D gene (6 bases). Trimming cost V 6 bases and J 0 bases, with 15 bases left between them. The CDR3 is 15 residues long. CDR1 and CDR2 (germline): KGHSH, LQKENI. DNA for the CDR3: TGTGCCAGCTCCCGCAGCAGCGGGCCCTCCTACGAGCAGTACTTC. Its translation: CASSRSSGPSYEQYF.

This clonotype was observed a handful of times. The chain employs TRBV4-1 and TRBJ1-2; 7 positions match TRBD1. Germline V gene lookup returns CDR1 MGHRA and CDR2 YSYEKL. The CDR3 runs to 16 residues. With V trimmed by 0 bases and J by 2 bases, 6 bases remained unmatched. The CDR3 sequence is CASSQDATGQNYGYTF. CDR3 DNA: TGCGCCAGCAGCCAAGATGCGACAGGGCAAAACTATGGCTACACCTTC.

CDR3 sequence (DNA): TGTGCCAGCTCACCACCCGAGTTTGGCGAGCAGTACTTC. Protein: CASSPPEFGEQYF. The chain uses TRBV18 and TRBJ2-7, with D uncertain. Per germline, CDR1 KGHSH and CDR2 LQKENI. The CDR3 sequence is 13 residues long. The V and J ends lost 0 bases and 6 bases respectively, with 9 bases between them.

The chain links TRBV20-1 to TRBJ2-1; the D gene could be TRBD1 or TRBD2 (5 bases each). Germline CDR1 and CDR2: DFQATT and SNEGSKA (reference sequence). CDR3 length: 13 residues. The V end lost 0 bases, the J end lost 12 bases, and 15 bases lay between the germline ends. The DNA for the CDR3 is TGCAGTGCTAGAGAGGGGACCGTGGGGAGGCAGTTCTTC. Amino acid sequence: CSAREGTVGRQFF.

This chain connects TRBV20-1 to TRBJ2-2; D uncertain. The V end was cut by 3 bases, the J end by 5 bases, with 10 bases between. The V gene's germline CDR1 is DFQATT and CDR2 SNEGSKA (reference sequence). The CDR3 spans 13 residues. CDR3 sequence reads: CSASGVLTGELFF. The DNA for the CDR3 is TGCAGTGCTAGTGGGGTCCTGACCGGGGAGCTGTTTTTT.

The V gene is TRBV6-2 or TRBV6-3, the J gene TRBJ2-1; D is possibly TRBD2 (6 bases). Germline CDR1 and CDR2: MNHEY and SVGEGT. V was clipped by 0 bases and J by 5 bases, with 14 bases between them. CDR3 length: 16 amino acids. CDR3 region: CASSYSVRDVNNEQFF. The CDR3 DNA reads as TGTGCCAGCAGTTACTCCGTGCGGGACGTAAACAATGAGCAGTTCTTC.

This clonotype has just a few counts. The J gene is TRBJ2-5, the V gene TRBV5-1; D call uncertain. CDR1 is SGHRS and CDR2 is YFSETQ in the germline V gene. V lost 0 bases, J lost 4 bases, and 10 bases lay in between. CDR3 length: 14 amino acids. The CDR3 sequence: CASSLEVVPETQYF. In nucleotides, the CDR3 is TGCGCCAGCAGCTTGGAGGTGGTTCCAGAGACCCAGTACTTC.

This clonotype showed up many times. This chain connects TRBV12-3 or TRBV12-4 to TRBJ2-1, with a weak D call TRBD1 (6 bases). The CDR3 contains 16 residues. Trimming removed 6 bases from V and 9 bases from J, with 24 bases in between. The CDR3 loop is CASSFGTGTSWREQFF. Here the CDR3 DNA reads TGTGCCAGCAGCTTCGGGACCGGGACATCCTGGCGTGAGCAGTTCTTC.

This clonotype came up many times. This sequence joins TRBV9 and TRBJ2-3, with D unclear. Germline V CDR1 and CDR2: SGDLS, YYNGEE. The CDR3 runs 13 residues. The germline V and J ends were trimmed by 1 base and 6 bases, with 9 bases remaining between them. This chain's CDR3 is CASSVRDLDTQYF. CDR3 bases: TGTGCCAGCAGCGTACGAGACTTGGATACGCAGTATTTT.

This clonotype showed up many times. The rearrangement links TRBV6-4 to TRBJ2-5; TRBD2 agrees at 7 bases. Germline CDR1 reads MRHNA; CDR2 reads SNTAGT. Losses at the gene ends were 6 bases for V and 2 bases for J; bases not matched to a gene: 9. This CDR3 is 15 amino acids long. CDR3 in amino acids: CASSEDGGGQETQYF. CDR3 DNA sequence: TGTGCCAGCAGCGAAGACGGCGGGGGACAAGAGACCCAGTACTTC.

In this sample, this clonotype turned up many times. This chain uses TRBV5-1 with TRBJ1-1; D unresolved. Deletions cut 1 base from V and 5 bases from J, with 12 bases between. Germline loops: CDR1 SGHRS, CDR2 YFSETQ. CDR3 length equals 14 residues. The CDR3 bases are TGCGCCAGCAGCTTGAATAGCGGGAAAACTGAAGCTTTCTTT. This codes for CASSLNSGKTEAFF.

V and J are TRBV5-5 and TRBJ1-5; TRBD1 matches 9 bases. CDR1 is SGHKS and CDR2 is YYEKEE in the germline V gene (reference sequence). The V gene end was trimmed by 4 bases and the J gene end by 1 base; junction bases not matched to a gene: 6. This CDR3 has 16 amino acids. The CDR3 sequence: CASSPTGGMSNQPQHF. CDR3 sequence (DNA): TGTGCCAGCAGCCCTACAGGGGGCATGAGCAATCAGCCCCAGCATTTT. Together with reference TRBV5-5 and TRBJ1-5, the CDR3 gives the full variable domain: DAGVTQSPTHLIKTRGQQVTLRCSPISGHKSVSWYQQVLGQGPQFIFQYYEKEERGRGNFPDRFSARQFPNYSSELNVNALLLGDSALYLCASSPTGGMSNQPQHFGDGTRLSIL.

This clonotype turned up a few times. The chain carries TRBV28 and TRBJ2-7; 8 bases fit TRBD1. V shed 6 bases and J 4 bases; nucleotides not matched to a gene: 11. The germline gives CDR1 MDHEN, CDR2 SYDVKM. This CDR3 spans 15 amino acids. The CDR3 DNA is TGTGCCAGCAGCCCCGCGGGACAGGCCCCGTACGAGCAGTACTTC. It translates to CASSPAGQAPYEQYF.